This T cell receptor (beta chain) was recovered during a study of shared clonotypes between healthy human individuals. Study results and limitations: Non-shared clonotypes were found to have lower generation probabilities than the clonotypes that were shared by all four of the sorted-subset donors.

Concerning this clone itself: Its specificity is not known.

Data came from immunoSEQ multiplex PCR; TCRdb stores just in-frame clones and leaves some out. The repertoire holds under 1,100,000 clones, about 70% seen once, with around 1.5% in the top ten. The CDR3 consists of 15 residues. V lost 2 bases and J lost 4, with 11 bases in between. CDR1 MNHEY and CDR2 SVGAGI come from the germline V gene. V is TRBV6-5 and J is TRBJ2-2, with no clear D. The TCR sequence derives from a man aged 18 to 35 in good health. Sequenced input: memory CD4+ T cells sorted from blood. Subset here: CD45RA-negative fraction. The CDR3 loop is CASSYVGRVTGELFF. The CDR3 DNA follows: TGTGCCAGCAGTTACGTCGGGCGCGTCACCGGGGAGCTGTTTTTT.